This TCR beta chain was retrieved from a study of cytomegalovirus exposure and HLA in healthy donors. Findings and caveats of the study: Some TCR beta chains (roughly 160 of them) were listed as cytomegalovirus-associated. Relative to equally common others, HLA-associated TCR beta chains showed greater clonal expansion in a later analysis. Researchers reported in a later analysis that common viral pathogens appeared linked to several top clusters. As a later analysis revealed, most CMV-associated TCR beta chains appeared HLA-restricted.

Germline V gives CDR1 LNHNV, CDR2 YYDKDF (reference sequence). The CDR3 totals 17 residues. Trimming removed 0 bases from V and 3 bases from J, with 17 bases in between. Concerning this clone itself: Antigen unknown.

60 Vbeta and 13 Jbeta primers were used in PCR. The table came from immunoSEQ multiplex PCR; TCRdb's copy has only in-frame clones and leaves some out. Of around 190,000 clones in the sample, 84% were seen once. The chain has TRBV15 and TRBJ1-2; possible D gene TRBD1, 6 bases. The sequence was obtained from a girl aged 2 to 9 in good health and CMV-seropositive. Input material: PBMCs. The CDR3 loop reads CATSRDLGGGADYGYTF. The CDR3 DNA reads TGTGCCACCAGCAGAGATCTTGGGGGGGGCGCTGACTATGGCTACACCTTC.